This TCR beta chain appears in the sequencing data of a study of monozygotic twins with inflammatory bowel disease. The TCR libraries each used total RNA (approximately 3,300 ng per library). TCRdb reprocessed the 5' RACE reads and reports one entry per CDR3 protein, with no DNA. The sample includes around 100,000 distinct CDR3 sequences. This receptor was obtained from a human donor with ulcerative colitis or Crohn's disease, or a healthy co-twin of an affected twin (not recorded which). Material for sequencing was blood.

CDR3 sequence: CASSQKGVQNTGELFF. The chain is built from TRBV4-1 and TRBJ2-2; the TCRdb D gene call, TRBD2, has no DNA to confirm it. There are 16 residues in the CDR3. CDR1 is MGHRA and CDR2 is YSYEKL in the germline V gene.